One sample yielded the 10 T cell receptor beta chains listed below, sequenced in a study of glioma-infiltrating T cells. Using RNA template, CDR3s of TCR alpha and beta were amplified with iRepertoire arm-PCR. One entry per CDR3 protein results from TCRdb running MiXCR on the multiplex PCR reads. The sample carries some 90,000 distinct CDR3 sequences, around 37% recorded once. The sample taken for sequencing was glioma tissue, nonneoplastic brain tissue, or PBMCs (not recorded which). The receptors stem from a human donor with low-grade glioma or glioblastoma, undergoing nonglioma brain surgery, or in good health (not recorded which).

CDR3 residues: CSARGIVAPSGRRYF. As DNA, the CDR3 is TGCAGTGCTAGAGGTATAGTCGCCCCGTCCGGTCGGCGGTATTTT. The J gene is TRBJ2-3, the V gene TRBV20-1; no firm D call. V dropped 1 base and J dropped 14 bases, with 25 bases sitting between them. Germline values: CDR1 DFQATT, CDR2 SNEGSKA (reference sequence). This CDR3 spans 15 amino acids.

This clonotype is a singleton in its sample. The junction departs from germline at one end; a sequencing error may be responsible. This sequence joins TRBV6-6 and TRBJ2-7; D gene unclear. The CDR3 has 11 residues. Per the germline V gene, CDR1 is MNHNY and CDR2 is SVGAGI (reference sequence). The CDR3 DNA is TGCGCCAGCAGTTATTTCGACGGGCAGTACTTC. Its protein is CASSYFDGQYF.

This clonotype was counted ten times or more. This chain uses TRBV19 with TRBJ2-1, with TRBD2 matching 8 bases. Trimming cost V 4 bases and J 9 bases; bases outside gene matches: 8. Per the germline V gene, CDR1 is LNHDA and CDR2 is SQIVND (reference sequence). The CDR3 runs 14 residues. CDR3: CASSTLQGLGEQFF. The DNA for the CDR3 is TGTGCCAGTAGTACCCTTCAGGGACTAGGTGAGCAGTTCTTC.

This clonotype has ten or more counts. The chain is built from TRBV7-2 and TRBJ2-7; the D gene could be TRBD1 or TRBD2 (6 bases each). The CDR3 sequence is 14 residues long. V was trimmed by 1 base and J by 5 bases, leaving 12 bases between them. CDR1 is SGHTA and CDR2 is FQGNSA in the germline V gene. The CDR3 sequence is CASSLGLGGNEQYF. For the CDR3, the DNA is TGTGCCAGCAGCTTAGGGTTAGGGGGGAACGAGCAGTACTTC.

This clonotype was counted at least ten times. V gene TRBV19 combines with J gene TRBJ1-2; D call uncertain. V lost 5 bases to trimming and J lost 2 bases, with 15 bases between them. This CDR3 comprises 15 residues. CDR1 LNHDA and CDR2 SQIVND come from the germline V gene (reference sequence). CDR3 DNA: TGTGCCAGTAGTTTGGAAACCATGGGGAACTATGGCTACACCTTC. Translated: CASSLETMGNYGYTF. The whole variable domain, filled in from reference TRBV19 and TRBJ1-2, reads DGGITQSPKYLFRKEGQNVTLSCEQNLNHDAMYWYRQDPGQGLRLIYYSQIVNDFQKGDIAEGYSVSREKKESFPLTVTSAQKNPTAFYLCASSLETMGNYGYTFGSGTRLTVV.

On this clonotype: A read error may explain this, as a much larger clone is one base away. This rearrangement joins TRBV18 to TRBJ2-7; 8 bases fit TRBD1. CDR1 is KGHSH, CDR2 LQKENI, per germline. The CDR3 is made up of 14 amino acids. The CDR3 DNA reads as TGTGCCAGCTCCCCGGACAGGGTCTCTGACGAGCGGTACTTC. This translates into CASSPDRVSDERYF. The whole variable domain, remainder taken from reference TRBV18 and TRBJ2-7, is NAGVMQNPRHLVRRRGQEARLRCSPMKGHSHVYWYRQLPEEGLKFMVYLQKENIIDESGMPKERFSAEFPKEGPSILRIQQVVRGDSAAYFCASSPDRVSDERYFGPGTRLTVT.

The chain combines TRBV7-6 with TRBJ2-7; D remains unclear. Germline V gene lookup returns CDR1 SGHVS and CDR2 FNYEAQ. Trimming took 5 bases from V and 2 from J, leaving 19 bases between them. The CDR3 has 16 residues. CDR3 nucleotides: TGTGCCAGCAGCCCCCGGGCGTGTATATGGGCCTACGAGCAGTACTTC. Translating it yields CASSPRACIWAYEQYF.

This clonotype was seen repeatedly, ten times or more. J is TRBJ1-5 and V is TRBV12-3 or TRBV12-4; 9 bases map to TRBD1. The J segment lost 6 bases and the V segment lost 6 bases, leaving 9 bases of the junction unmatched. This CDR3 has 15 amino acids. Here the CDR3 reads CASSRGQGTTQPQHF. The CDR3 DNA reads TGTGCCAGCAGCCGGGGACAGGGTACGACTCAGCCCCAGCATTTT.

The chain combines TRBV28 with TRBJ1-1; possible D gene TRBD1, 6 bases. This CDR3 comprises 16 residues. Germline V lookup: CDR1 MDHEN, CDR2 SYDVKM. V shed 5 bases and J shed 3 bases, with 19 bases lying between them. CDR3 protein: CASSQSLGRGHTEAFF. The CDR3 nucleotides read TGTGCCAGCAGTCAATCGCTGGGGCGGGGGCACACTGAAGCTTTCTTT.

This clonotype was detected once. A much larger clone differs by one base, so this may be a read error. This chain joins TRBV5-4 and TRBJ2-5; 11 nucleotides match TRBD2. CDR3 size: 17 residues. Looked up from germline, CDR1 is SGHNT and CDR2 is YYREEE (reference sequence). The CDR3 DNA reads TGTGCCAGCAGCTTGGATCCACTAGCGGGGGCCCAAGAGACCAAGTACTTC. Translated: CASSLDPLAGAQETKYF.